This note documents a single T cell receptor beta chain sequence. Germline loops: CDR1 MNHEY, CDR2 SMNVEV (reference sequence). The CDR3 covers 12 residues. V was cut by 8 bases and J by 4 bases, with 9 bases left in between. Patients of the Seattle cohort, enrolled during active infection, were followed longitudinally. The sample originates from a study of blood T cell repertoires in COVID-19. Using immunoSEQ multiplex PCR, the repertoire was profiled, and TCRdb retains in-frame clones only, with some absent. The sample lists some 300,000 clones; approximately 90% were seen once. V is TRBV27 and J is TRBJ2-1, with D hard to call. The receptor was isolated from a woman aged 45 to 65 with COVID-19, enrolled during active disease. The sequencing sample was made of peripheral blood. As DNA, the CDR3 is TGTGCCAGCGGTGTGGCTTACAATGAGCAGTTCTTC. It codes for CASGVAYNEQFF.